These T cell receptor beta chains were read from a single sample in a study of beta chain features in type 1 diabetes. Sequenced by immunoSEQ multiplex PCR; TCRdb stores in-frame clones only, minus some. The data contain about 220,000 clones, 11% of them singletons. The sequencing sample was made of central memory CD4+ T cells from blood. The receptors were gathered from a man aged 18-30 years in good health. Both conserved end residues are part of each CDR3. The order of the fields is D gene, J gene, V gene, clone size, CDR3 protein, CDR3 DNA. The D gene is left open where the match is weak. Size tells how often a clone was seen (once, few, many) or the class of an expanded clone, and some rows leave it out.

D gene: -; J gene: TRBJ2-7; V gene: TRBV20-1; clone size: -; CDR3 protein: CSASRGTEQYF; CDR3 DNA: TGCAGTGCATCCAGGGGTACCGAGCAGTACTTC
D gene: TRBD1; J gene: TRBJ1-5; V gene: TRBV7-9; clone size: few; CDR3 protein: CASSRNTGQQNQPQHF; CDR3 DNA: TGTGCCAGCAGCCGTAACACGGGACAGCAGAATCAGCCCCAGCATTTT
D gene: -; J gene: TRBJ2-7; V gene: TRBV4-2; clone size: few; CDR3 protein: CASSQFLGTSNEQYF; CDR3 DNA: TGTGCCAGCAGCCAGTTCCTAGGAACTAGTAACGAGCAGTACTTC
D gene: -; J gene: TRBJ1-1; V gene: TRBV19; clone size: few; CDR3 protein: CASSIEGPAEAFF; CDR3 DNA: TGTGCCAGTAGTATTGAGGGGCCGGCTGAAGCTTTCTTT
D gene: -; J gene: TRBJ1-4; V gene: TRBV29-1; clone size: -; CDR3 protein: CSVGALSGEKLFF; CDR3 DNA: TGCAGCGTTGGGGCCCTATCGGGTGAAAAACTGTTTTTT
D gene: -; J gene: TRBJ2-5; V gene: TRBV11-2; clone size: -; CDR3 protein: CASLRGRAETQYF; CDR3 DNA: TGTGCCAGCCTGAGGGGCCGGGCGGAGACCCAGTACTTC
D gene: -; J gene: TRBJ1-1; V gene: TRBV29-1; clone size: many; CDR3 protein: CSVDRIRAEAFF; CDR3 DNA: TGCAGCGTTGATCGGATAAGGGCTGAAGCTTTCTTT
D gene: TRBD1; J gene: TRBJ1-2; V gene: TRBV28; clone size: -; CDR3 protein: CASSLRGQDINYGYTF; CDR3 DNA: TGTGCCAGCAGTTTACGGGGACAGGATATTAACTATGGCTACACCTTC
D gene: -; J gene: TRBJ2-1; V gene: TRBV11-2; clone size: -; CDR3 protein: CASSLGTRYNEQFF; CDR3 DNA: TGTGCCAGCAGCCTCGGGACTCGCTACAATGAGCAGTTCTTC
D gene: -; J gene: TRBJ1-1; V gene: TRBV5-4; clone size: -; CDR3 protein: CASSGLNTEAFF; CDR3 DNA: TGTGCCAGCAGTGGTCTGAACACTGAAGCTTTCTTT
D gene: -; J gene: TRBJ2-3; V gene: TRBV6-5; clone size: -; CDR3 protein: CASSYTPGGTDTQYF; CDR3 DNA: TGTGCCAGCAGTTACACCCCCGGTGGCACAGATACGCAGTATTTT
D gene: TRBD2; J gene: TRBJ2-1; V gene: TRBV13; clone size: many; CDR3 protein: CASSLEPLAGGPSEQFF; CDR3 DNA: TGTGCCAGCAGCTTGGAGCCTTTAGCGGGAGGGCCTTCGGAGCAGTTCTTC
D gene: -; J gene: TRBJ2-3; V gene: TRBV20-1; clone size: few; CDR3 protein: CSASSRDTQYF; CDR3 DNA: TGCAGTGCTAGCTCGAGGGATACGCAGTATTTT
D gene: TRBD2; J gene: TRBJ2-7; V gene: TRBV5-1; clone size: -; CDR3 protein: CASSPDTSGGHEQYF; CDR3 DNA: TGCGCCAGCAGCCCAGATACTAGCGGGGGCCACGAGCAGTACTTC
D gene: TRBD1; J gene: TRBJ2-7; V gene: TRBV28; clone size: few; CDR3 protein: CASSLSGTVYEQYF; CDR3 DNA: TGTGCCAGCAGTTTGTCCGGGACAGTCTACGAGCAGTACTTC
D gene: -; J gene: TRBJ2-7; V gene: TRBV18; clone size: few; CDR3 protein: CASSPAGHLYEQYF; CDR3 DNA: TGTGCCAGCTCACCAGCAGGACACCTCTACGAGCAGTACTTC
D gene: -; J gene: TRBJ2-5; V gene: TRBV30; clone size: few; CDR3 protein: CAWSVAREGTQYF; CDR3 DNA: TGTGCCTGGAGTGTAGCCCGGGAAGGGACCCAGTACTTC
D gene: -; J gene: TRBJ2-1; V gene: TRBV2; clone size: -; CDR3 protein: CASSVLAPGQFF; CDR3 DNA: TGTGCCAGCAGTGTACTAGCCCCTGGGCAGTTCTTC
D gene: -; J gene: TRBJ2-7; V gene: TRBV5-1; clone size: -; CDR3 protein: CASSEAGTRSYEQYF; CDR3 DNA: TGCGCCAGCAGCGAGGCCGGGACTCGCTCCTACGAGCAGTACTTC
D gene: -; J gene: TRBJ2-5; V gene: TRBV30; clone size: many; CDR3 protein: CAWNKGTTTQETQYF; CDR3 DNA: TGTGCCTGGAATAAGGGGACGACTACACAAGAGACCCAGTACTTC
D gene: -; J gene: TRBJ2-3; V gene: TRBV30; clone size: many; CDR3 protein: CAWSVLTRTTDTQYF; CDR3 DNA: TGTGCCTGGAGTGTACTCACCCGTACTACAGATACGCAGTATTTT
D gene: -; J gene: TRBJ2-6; V gene: TRBV27; clone size: -; CDR3 protein: CASSRRSSGANVLTF; CDR3 DNA: TGTGCCAGCAGTCGTCGGAGCTCTGGGGCCAACGTCCTGACTTTC
D gene: -; J gene: TRBJ2-2; V gene: TRBV30; clone size: -; CDR3 protein: CAWTGLNTGELFF; CDR3 DNA: TGTGCCTGGACGGGACTGAACACCGGGGAGCTGTTTTTT
D gene: -; J gene: TRBJ1-2; V gene: TRBV28; clone size: -; CDR3 protein: CASSQTTGPGYTF; CDR3 DNA: TGTGCCAGCAGCCAAACAACAGGGCCTGGCTACACCTTC
D gene: TRBD1; J gene: TRBJ2-5; V gene: TRBV2; clone size: few; CDR3 protein: CASSGNRGQETQYF; CDR3 DNA: TGTGCCAGCAGTGGGAACAGGGGTCAAGAGACCCAGTACTTC